These T cell receptor beta chains were read from a single sample in a study of metastatic and nonmetastatic thyroid tumors. TCRdb re-analyzed the PCR reads using MiXCR. The table has 30,000 or so clones, roughly 23% seen once. Sequenced: blood. Receptors originate from a female donor with papillary thyroid cancer or a benign thyroid nodule (not recorded which). Some clones in this sample may be carry-over from other donors' samples. CDR3s include the opening cysteine and the closing phenylalanine or tryptophan. A D gene is named only where the DNA matches it firmly. Clone size is stated in some rows and not others, as once, few, many or a class when expanded.

j_call	clone_size	d_call	v_call	cdr3_nt	cdr3_aa
TRBJ2-2	-	-	TRBV5-1	TGCGCCAGCAGCTCTACTAGAGGGAACCCCACCGGGGAGCTGTTTTTT	CASSSTRGNPTGELFF
TRBJ2-1	-	-	TRBV11-3	TGTGCCAGCAGCTCCCCGGGGGTGCAGTTCTTC	CASSSPGVQFF
TRBJ1-4	few	TRBD1	TRBV28	TGTGCCAGCAGTCCTCGACAGGGTAATATGAAAAAGCTGTTTTTT	CASSPRQGNMKKLFF
TRBJ1-2	medium-sized	TRBD1	TRBV28	TGTGCCAGCACCAAGACAGGGGGCGCTTGGGGTTACACCTTC	CASTKTGGAWGYTF
TRBJ2-7	medium-sized	-	TRBV12-3/TRBV12-4	TGTGCCAGCAGCCCTTCGGGGATCTACGAGCAGTACTTC	CASSPSGIYEQYF
TRBJ2-4	many	-	TRBV3-1	TGTGCCAGCAGCCGACCGGGACCTCCGGCGGTCATTCAGTACTTC	CASSRPGPPAVIQYF
TRBJ1-2	-	-	TRBV30	TGTGCCTGGAGGAGGGAGGAGTCTCGGGGCTACACCTTC	CAWRREESRGYTF
TRBJ1-4	many	-	TRBV30	TGTGCCTGGAGGAAGGGGTCCCTTAATGAAAAACTGTTTTTT	CAWRKGSLNEKLFF
TRBJ1-3	many	-	TRBV7-2	TGTGCCAGCAGTGACAACTCTGGAAACACCATATATTTT	CASSDNSGNTIYF
TRBJ1-5	-	-	TRBV7-2	TGTGCCAGCAGCCGAGACAGGCGCAATCAGCACCAGCATTTT	CASSRDRRNQHQHF
TRBJ1-1	many	-	TRBV20-1	TGCAGTGCTAGAGCCGACAGCAACACTGAAGCTTTCTTT	CSARADSNTEAFF
TRBJ1-5	once	-	TRBV20-1	TGCAGTGCTAGGAAGTCACCAAGCAATCAGCCCCAGCATTTT	CSARKSPSNQPQHF
TRBJ1-5	many	-	TRBV7-2	TGTGCCAGCAGTTCAAGGGGCAATCAGCCCCAGCATTTT	CASSSRGNQPQHF
TRBJ2-7	-	TRBD1	TRBV7-2	TGTGCCAGCAACCTGGGACAGAACTCCTACGAGCAGTACTTC	CASNLGQNSYEQYF
TRBJ2-7	medium-sized	-	TRBV25-1	TGTGCCAGCAGTGACTACCGTCGCAAGCAGTACTTC	CASSDYRRKQYF
TRBJ1-2	many	-	TRBV9	TGTGCCAGCAGCGTAGCTAGAGAGGAGCCCTTC	CASSVAREEPF
TRBJ2-3	-	TRBD2	TRBV5-1	TGCGCCAGCAGCCCGGGACTATCTACCATCACATATACGCAGTATTTT	CASSPGLSTITYTQYF
TRBJ2-3	many	TRBD2	TRBV5-1	TGCGCCAGCAGGCTAGCGGGAGCCACAGATACGCAGTATTTT	CASRLAGATDTQYF
TRBJ1-5	once	-	TRBV5-8	TGTTCCAGCAAAACCGGTACAGTTAATAATCAGCCCCAGCATTTT	CSSKTGTVNNQPQHF
TRBJ2-1	many	-	TRBV18	TGTGCCAGCCGCCCAGCGGGTGACTACAATGAGCAGTTCTTC	CASRPAGDYNEQFF
TRBJ1-3	few	-	TRBV6-1	TGTGCCAGAAGGGAACAGGGACGCTATGGAAACACCATATATTTT	CARREQGRYGNTIYF
TRBJ2-7	many	TRBD2	TRBV5-6	TGTGCCAGCAGCTCGGGACTAAACGAGCAGTACTTC	CASSSGLNEQYF
TRBJ2-1	few	TRBD2	TRBV6-1	TGTGCCAGCAACATAGCGGGGGGGACCAACAATGAGCAGTTCTTC	CASNIAGGTNNEQFF
TRBJ2-7	medium-sized	-	TRBV12-3/TRBV12-4	TGTGCCAGCAGTTTAGGAGGGTGGGGACCTGGCGAGCAGTACTTC	CASSLGGWGPGEQYF
TRBJ2-5	-	-	TRBV2	TGTGCCAGCAGTGGACCAACCGGGGGAGAGAACCAGTACTTC	CASSGPTGGENQYF
TRBJ2-1	few	-	TRBV24-1	TGTGCCACCAGCAAGACTAGAGGACTATATGAGCAGTTCTTC	CATSKTRGLYEQFF
TRBJ2-7	-	-	TRBV20-1	TGCAGTGCTAGAGATCCATACGGCGACAGCTCCTACGAGCAGTACTTC	CSARDPYGDSSYEQYF
TRBJ1-6	few	-	TRBV3-1	TGTACCAGCAGCCCTCAGTCAGGGAATTCACACCTCCACTTT	CTSSPQSGNSHLHF
TRBJ1-1	medium-sized	-	TRBV6-2/TRBV6-3	TGTGCCAGCAGTTACTCCTCAAGAAACACTGAAGCTTTCTTT	CASSYSSRNTEAFF
TRBJ1-5	many	-	TRBV15	TGTGCCACCAGCAGAGTCGGAAATCAGCCCCAGCATTTT	CATSRVGNQPQHF
TRBJ2-7	few	-	TRBV10-3	TGTGCCATCAGTGAGTCTCGATACGAGCAGTACTTC	CAISESRYEQYF
TRBJ2-7	-	-	TRBV20-1	TGCAGTGCAATTCCTCCGGACGGCTCCTACGAGCAGTACTTC	CSAIPPDGSYEQYF
TRBJ2-1	many	-	TRBV28	TGTGCCAGCAGTAAGACTGAAGATGAGCAGTTCTTC	CASSKTEDEQFF